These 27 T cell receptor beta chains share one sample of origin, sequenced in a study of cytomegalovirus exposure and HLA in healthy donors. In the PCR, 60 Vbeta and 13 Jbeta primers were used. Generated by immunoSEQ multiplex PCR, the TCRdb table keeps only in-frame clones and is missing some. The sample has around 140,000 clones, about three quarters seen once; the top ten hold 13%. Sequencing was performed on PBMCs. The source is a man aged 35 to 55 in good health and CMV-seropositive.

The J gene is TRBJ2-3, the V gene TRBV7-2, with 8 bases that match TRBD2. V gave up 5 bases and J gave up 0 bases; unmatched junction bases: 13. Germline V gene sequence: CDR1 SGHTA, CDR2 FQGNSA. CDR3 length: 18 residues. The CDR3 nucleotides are TGTGCCAGCAGCGCTCCCCCCGGACTAGCACCTAGCACAGATACGCAGTATTTT. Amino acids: CASSAPPGLAPSTDTQYF.

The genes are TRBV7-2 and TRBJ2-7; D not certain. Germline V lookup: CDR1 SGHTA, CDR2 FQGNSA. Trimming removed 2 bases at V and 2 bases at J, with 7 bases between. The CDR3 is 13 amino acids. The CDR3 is CASSLRVPYEQYF. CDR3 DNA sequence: TGTGCCAGCAGCTTACGGGTTCCCTACGAGCAGTACTTC. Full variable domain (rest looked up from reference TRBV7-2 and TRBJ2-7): GAGVSQSPSNKVTEKGKDVELRCDPISGHTALYWYRQSLGQGLEFLIYFQGNSAPDKSGLPSDRFSAERTGGSVSTLTIQRTQQEDSAVYLCASSLRVPYEQYFGPGTRLTVT.

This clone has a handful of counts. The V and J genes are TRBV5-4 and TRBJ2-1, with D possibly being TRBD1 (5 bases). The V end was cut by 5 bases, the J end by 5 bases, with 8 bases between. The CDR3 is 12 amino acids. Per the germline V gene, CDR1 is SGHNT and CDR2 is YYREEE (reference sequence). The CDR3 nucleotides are TGTGCCAGCAGGGTGGGGCACAATGAGCAGTTCTTC. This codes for CASRVGHNEQFF.

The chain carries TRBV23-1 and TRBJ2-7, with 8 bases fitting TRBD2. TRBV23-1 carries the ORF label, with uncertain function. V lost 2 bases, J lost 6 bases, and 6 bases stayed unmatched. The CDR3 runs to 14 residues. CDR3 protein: CASSQKREWPEQYF. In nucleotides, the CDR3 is TGCGCCAGCAGTCAAAAGCGGGAGTGGCCCGAGCAGTACTTC.

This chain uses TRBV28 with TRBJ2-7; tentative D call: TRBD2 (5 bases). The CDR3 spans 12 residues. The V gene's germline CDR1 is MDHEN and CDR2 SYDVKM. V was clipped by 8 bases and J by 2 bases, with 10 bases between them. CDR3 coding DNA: TGTGCCAGCTCTAGCCGCACCTACGAGCAGTACTTC. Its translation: CASSSRTYEQYF. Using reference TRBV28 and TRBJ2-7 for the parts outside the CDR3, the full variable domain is DVKVTQSSRYLVKRTGEKVFLECVQDMDHENMFWYRQDPGLGLRLIYFSYDVKMKEKGDIPEGYSVSREKKERFSLILESASTNQTSMYLCASSSRTYEQYFGPGTRLTVT.

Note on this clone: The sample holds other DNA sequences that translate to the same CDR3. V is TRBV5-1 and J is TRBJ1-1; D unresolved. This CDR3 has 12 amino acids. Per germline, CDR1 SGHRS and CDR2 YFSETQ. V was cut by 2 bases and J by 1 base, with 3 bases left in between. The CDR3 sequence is CASSLQNTEAFF. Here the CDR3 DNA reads TGCGCCAGCAGCTTACAGAACACTGAAGCTTTCTTT.

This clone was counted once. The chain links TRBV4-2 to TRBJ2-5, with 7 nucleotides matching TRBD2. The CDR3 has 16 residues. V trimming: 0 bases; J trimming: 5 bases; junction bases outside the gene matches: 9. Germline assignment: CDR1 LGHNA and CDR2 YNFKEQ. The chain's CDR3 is CASSQDLGGRKETQYF. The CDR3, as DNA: TGTGCCAGCAGCCAAGATCTCGGGGGGAGAAAGGAGACCCAGTACTTC.

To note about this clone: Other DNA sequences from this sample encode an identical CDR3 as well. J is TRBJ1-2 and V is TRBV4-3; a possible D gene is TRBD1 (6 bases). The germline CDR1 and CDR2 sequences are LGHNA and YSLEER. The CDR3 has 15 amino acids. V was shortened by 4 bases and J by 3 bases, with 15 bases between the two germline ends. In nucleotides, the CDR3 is TGCGCCAGCAGCCCCGGACAGTTTTATGACTATGGCTACACCTTC. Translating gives CASSPGQFYDYGYTF.

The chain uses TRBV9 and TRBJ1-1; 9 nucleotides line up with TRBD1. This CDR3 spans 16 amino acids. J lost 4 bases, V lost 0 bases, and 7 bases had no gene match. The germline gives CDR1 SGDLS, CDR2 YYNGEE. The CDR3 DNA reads TGTGCCAGCAGCGTAGAAGGGACAGGGTTTCTCACTGAAGCTTTCTTT. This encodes CASSVEGTGFLTEAFF.

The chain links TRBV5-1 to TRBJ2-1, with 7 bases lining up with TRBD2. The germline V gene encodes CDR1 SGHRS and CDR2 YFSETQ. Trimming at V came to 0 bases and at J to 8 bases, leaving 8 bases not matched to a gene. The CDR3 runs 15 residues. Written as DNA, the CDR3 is TGCGCCAGCAGCTTGGAAGGACTCAGCGGGGATGAGCAGTTCTTC. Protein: CASSLEGLSGDEQFF.

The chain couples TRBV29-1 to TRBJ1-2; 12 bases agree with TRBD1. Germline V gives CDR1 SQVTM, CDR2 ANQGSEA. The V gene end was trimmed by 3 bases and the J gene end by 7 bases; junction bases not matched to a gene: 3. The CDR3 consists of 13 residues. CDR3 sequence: CSVEGTGGSGYTF. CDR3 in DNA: TGCAGCGTTGAGGGGACAGGGGGCTCTGGCTACACCTTC. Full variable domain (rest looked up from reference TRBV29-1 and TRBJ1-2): SAVISQKPSRDICQRGTSLTIQCQVDSQVTMMFWYRQQPGQSLTLIATANQGSEATYESGFVIDKFPISRPNLTFSTLTVSNMSPEDSSIYLCSVEGTGGSGYTFGSGTRLTVV.

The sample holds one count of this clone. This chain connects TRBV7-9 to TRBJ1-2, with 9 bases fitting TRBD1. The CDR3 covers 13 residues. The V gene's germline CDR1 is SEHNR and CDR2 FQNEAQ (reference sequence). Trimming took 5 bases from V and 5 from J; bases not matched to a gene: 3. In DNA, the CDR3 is TGTGCCAGCAGCCCCGGACAGGGGTATGGCTACACCTTC. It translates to CASSPGQGYGYTF.

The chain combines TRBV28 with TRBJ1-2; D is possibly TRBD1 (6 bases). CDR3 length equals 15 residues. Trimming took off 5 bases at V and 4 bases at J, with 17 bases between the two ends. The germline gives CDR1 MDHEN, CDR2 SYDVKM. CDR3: CASSPALGQRYGYTF. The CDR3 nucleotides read TGTGCCAGCAGTCCAGCCCTTGGACAGCGCTATGGCTACACCTTC.

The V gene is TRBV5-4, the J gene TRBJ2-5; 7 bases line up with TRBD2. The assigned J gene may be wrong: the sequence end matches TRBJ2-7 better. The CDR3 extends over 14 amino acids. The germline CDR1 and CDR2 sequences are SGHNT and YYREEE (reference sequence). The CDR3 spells CASSLGAGKDEQYF. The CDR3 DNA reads TGTGCCAGCAGCTTGGGAGCGGGGAAGGACGAGCAGTACTTC.

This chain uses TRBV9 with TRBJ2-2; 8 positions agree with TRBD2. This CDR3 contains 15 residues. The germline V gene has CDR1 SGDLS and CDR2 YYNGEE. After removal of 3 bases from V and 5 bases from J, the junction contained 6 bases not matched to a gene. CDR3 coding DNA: TGTGCCAGCAGCGCGCCAGCGGGAGTTACCGGGGAGCTGTTTTTT. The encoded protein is CASSAPAGVTGELFF.

CDR3 sequence (DNA): TGTGCCAGCAGAATCAGAGAGACCCAGTACTTC. Its protein is CASRIRETQYF. The chain uses TRBV28 and TRBJ2-5; D unclear. The germline V gene has CDR1 MDHEN and CDR2 SYDVKM. CDR3 length: 11 residues. V was cut by 6 bases and J by 4 bases, with 6 bases left in between.

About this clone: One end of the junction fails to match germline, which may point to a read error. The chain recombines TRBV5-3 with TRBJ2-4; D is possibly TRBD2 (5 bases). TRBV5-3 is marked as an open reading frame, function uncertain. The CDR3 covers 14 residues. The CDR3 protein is CARSLLAAKNSQYF. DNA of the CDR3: TGTGCCAGAAGCTTGCTAGCAGCCAAAAACAGTCAGTACTTC.

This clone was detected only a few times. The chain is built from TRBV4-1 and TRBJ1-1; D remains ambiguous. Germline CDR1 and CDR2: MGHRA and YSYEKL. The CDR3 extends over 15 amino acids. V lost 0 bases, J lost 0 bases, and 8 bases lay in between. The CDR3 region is CASSQEGGMNTEAFF. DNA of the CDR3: TGCGCCAGCAGCCAAGAGGGAGGGATGAACACTGAAGCTTTCTTT.

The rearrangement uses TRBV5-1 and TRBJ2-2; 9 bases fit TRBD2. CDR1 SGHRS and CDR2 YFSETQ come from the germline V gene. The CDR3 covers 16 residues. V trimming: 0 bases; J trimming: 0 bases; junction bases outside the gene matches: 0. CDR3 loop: CASSLGTSANTGELFF. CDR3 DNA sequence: TGCGCCAGCAGCTTGGGGACTAGCGCGAACACCGGGGAGCTGTTTTTT. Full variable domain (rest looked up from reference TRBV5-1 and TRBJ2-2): KAGVTQTPRYLIKTRGQQVTLSCSPISGHRSVSWYQQTPGQGLQFLFEYFSETQRNKGNFPGRFSGRQFSNSRSEMNVSTLELGDSALYLCASSLGTSANTGELFFGEGSRLTVL.

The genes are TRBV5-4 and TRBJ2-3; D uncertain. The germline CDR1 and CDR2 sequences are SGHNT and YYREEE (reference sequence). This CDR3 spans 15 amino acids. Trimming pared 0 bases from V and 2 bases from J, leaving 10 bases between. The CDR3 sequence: CASSLGNGFTDTQYF. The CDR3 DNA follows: TGTGCCAGCAGCTTGGGAAACGGGTTCACAGATACGCAGTATTTT.

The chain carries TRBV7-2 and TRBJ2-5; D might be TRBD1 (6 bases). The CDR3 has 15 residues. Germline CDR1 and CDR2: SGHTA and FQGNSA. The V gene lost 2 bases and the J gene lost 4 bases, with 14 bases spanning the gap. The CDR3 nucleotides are TGTGCCAGCAGCTTATCGTCAGGGGTGGTAGAGACCCAGTACTTC. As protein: CASSLSSGVVETQYF. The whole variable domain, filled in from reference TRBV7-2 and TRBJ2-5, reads GAGVSQSPSNKVTEKGKDVELRCDPISGHTALYWYRQSLGQGLEFLIYFQGNSAPDKSGLPSDRFSAERTGGSVSTLTIQRTQQEDSAVYLCASSLSSGVVETQYFGPGTRLLVL.

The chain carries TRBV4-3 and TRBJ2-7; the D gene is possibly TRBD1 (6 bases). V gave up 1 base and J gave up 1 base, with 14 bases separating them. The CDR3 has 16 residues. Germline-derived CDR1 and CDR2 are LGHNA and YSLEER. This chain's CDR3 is CASSQARTERSYEQYF. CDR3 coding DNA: TGCGCCAGCAGCCAAGCCCGGACAGAGCGATCCTACGAGCAGTACTTC.

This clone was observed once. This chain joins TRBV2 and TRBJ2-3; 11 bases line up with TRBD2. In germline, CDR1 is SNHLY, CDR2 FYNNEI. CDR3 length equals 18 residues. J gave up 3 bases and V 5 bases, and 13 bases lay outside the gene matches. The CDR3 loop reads CASSYPYTSGRRTDTQYF. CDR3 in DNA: TGTGCCAGCAGTTATCCTTACACTAGCGGGAGACGAACAGATACGCAGTATTTT.

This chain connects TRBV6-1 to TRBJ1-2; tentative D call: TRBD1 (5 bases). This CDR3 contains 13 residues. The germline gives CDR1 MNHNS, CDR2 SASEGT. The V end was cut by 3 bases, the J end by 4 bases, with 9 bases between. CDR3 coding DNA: TGTGCCAGCAGTGAGGACATACTCTATGGCTACACCTTC. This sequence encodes CASSEDILYGYTF.

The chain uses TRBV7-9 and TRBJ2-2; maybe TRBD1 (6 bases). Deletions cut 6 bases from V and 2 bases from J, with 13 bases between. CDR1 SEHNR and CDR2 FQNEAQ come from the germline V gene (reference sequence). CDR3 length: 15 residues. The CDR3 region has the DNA TGTGCCAGCAGGGGGGCTAGGACCAACACCGGGGAGCTGTTTTTT. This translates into CASRGARTNTGELFF.

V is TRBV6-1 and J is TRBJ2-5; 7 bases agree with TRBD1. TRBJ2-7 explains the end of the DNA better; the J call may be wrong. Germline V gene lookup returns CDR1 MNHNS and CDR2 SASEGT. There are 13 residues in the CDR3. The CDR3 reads CASTATGFYEQYF. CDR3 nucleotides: TGTGCCAGCACTGCGACAGGGTTCTACGAGCAGTACTTC.

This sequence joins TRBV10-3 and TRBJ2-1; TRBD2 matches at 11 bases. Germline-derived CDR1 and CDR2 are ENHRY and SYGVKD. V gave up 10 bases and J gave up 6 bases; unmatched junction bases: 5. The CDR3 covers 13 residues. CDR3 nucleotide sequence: TGTGCCACCAACCTAGCGGGGGGCAATGAGCAGTTCTTC. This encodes CATNLAGGNEQFF.